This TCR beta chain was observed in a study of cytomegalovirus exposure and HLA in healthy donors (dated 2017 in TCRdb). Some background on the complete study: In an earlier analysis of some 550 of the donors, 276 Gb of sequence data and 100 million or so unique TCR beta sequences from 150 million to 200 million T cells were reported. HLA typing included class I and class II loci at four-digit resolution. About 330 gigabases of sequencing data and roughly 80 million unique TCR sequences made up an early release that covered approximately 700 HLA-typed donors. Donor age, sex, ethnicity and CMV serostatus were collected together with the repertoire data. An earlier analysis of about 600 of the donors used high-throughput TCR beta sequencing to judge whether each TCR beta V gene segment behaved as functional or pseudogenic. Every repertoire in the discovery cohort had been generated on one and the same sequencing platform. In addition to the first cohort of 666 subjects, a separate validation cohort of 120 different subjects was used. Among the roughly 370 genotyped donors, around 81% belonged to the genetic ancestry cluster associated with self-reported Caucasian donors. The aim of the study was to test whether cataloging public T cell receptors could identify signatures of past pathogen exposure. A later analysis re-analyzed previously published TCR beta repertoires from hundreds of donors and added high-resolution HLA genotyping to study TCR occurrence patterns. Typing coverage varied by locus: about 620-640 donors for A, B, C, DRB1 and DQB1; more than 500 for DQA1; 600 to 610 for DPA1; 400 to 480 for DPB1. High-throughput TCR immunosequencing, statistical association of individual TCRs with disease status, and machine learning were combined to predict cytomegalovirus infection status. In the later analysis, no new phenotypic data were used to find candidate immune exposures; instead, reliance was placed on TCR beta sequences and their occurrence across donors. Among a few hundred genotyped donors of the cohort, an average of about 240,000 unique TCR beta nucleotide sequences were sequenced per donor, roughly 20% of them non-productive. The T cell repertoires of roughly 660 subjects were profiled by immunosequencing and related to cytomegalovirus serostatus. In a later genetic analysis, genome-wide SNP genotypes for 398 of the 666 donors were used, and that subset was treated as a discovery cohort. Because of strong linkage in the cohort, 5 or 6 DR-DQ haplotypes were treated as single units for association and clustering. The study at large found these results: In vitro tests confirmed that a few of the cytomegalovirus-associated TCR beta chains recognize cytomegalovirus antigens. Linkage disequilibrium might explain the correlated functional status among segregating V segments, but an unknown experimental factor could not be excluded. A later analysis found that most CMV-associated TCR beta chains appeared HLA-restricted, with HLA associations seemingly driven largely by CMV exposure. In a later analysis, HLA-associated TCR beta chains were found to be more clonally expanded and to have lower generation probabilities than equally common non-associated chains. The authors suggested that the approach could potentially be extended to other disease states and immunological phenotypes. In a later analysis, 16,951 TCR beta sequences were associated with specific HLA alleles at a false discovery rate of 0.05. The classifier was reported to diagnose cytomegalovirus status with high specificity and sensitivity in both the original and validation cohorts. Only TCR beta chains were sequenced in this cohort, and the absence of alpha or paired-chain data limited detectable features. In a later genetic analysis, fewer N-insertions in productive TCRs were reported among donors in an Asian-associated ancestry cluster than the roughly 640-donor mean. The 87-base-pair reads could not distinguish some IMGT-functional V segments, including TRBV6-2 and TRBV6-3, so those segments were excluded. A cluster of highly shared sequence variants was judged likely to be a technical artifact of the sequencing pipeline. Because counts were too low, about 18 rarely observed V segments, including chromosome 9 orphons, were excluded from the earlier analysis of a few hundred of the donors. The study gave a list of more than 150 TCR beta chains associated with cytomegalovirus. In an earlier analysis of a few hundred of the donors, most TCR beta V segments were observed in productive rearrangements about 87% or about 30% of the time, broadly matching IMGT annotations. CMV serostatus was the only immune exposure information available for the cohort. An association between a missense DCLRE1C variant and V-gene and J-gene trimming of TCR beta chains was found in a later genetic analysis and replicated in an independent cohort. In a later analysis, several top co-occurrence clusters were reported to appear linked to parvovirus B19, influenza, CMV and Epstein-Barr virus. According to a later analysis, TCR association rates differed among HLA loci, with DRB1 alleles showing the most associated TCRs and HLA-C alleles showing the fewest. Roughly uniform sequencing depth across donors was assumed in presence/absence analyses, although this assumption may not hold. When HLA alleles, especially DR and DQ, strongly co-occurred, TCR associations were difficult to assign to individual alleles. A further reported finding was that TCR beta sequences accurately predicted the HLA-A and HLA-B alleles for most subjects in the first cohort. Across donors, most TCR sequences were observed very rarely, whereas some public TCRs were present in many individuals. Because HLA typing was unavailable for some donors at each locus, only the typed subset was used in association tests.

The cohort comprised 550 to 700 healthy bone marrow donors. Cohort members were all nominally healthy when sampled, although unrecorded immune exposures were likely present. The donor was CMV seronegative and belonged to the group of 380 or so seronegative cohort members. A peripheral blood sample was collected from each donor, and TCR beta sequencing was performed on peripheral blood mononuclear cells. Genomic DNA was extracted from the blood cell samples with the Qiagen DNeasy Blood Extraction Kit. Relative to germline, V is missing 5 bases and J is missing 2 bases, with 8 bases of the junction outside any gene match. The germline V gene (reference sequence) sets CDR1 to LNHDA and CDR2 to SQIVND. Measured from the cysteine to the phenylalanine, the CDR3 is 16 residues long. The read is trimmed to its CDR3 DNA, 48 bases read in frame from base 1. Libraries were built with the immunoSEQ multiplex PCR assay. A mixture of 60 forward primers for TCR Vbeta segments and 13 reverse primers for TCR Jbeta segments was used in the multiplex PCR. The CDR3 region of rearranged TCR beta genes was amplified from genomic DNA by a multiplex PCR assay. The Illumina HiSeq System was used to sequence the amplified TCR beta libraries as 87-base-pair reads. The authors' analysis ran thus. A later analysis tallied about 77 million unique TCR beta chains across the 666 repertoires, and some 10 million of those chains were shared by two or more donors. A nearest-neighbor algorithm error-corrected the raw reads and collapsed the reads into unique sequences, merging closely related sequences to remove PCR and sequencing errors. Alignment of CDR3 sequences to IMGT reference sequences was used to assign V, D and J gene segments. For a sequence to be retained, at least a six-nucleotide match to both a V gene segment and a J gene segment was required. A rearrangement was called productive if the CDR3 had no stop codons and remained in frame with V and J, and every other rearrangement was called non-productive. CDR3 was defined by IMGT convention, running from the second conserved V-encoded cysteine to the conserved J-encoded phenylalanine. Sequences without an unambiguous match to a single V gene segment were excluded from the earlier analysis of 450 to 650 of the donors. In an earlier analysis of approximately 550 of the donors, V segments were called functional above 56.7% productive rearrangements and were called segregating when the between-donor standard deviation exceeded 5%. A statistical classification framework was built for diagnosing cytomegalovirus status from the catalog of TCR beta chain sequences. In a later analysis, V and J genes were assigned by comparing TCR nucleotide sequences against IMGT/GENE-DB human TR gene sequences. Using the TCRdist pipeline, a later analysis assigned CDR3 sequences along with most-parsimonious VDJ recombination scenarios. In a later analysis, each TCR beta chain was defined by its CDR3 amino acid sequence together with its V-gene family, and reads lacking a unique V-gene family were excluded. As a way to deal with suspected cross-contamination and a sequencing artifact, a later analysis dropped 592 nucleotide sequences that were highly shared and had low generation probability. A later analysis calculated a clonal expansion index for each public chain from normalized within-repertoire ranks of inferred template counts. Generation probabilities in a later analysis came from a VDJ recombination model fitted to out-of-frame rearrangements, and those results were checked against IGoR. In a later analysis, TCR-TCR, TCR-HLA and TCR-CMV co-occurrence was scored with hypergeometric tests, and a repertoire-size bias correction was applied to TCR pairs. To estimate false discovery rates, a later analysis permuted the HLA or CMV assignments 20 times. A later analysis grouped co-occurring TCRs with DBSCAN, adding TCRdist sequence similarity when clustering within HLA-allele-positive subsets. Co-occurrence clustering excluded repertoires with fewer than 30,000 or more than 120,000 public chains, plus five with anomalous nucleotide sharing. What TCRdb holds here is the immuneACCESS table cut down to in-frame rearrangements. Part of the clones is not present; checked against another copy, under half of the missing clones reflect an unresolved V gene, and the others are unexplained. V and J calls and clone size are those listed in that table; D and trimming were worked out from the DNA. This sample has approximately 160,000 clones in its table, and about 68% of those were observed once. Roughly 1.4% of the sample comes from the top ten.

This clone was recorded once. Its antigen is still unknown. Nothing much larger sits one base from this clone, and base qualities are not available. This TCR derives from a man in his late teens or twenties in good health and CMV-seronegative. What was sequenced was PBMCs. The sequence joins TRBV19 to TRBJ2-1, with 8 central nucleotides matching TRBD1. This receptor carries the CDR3 CASSPAATGAYNEQFF. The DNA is TGTGCCAGTAGTCCGGCCGCGACAGGGGCCTACAATGAGCAGTTCTTC.